This note documents a single T cell receptor beta chain sequence. Produced via immunoSEQ multiplex PCR; TCRdb's table is partial and in-frame only. Among 200,000 to 300,000 clones, 80% to 95% were seen once, and the ten largest hold about 2.5%. These data belong to a study of blood T cell repertoires in COVID-19. CDR3 size: 15 residues. The V gene end was trimmed by 5 bases and the J gene end by 5 bases; junction bases not matched to a gene: 10. The germline V gene has CDR1 SGHNT and CDR2 YYREEE (reference sequence). The TCR originated in a person aged 18-35 years with COVID-19, enrolled during active disease. The sequenced material came from peripheral blood. The rearrangement joins TRBV5-4 to TRBJ2-5; 9 nucleotides agree with TRBD1. This chain's CDR3 is CASRADRGRLETQYF. The CDR3 DNA sequence: TGTGCCAGCAGGGCCGACAGGGGGAGGTTGGAGACCCAGTACTTC.